This entry lists 21 T cell receptor beta chains sequenced from one sample in a study of blood T cell repertoires in COVID-19. Assay used: immunoSEQ multiplex PCR; TCRdb lists only in-frame clones, some missing. The sample includes just under 50,000 clones, roughly 85% of them seen just once. Sequencing was performed on peripheral blood. These receptors came from a man between 65 and 80 years old with acute or convalescent COVID-19.

This rearrangement joins TRBV19 to TRBJ1-5, with unresolved D. CDR1 and CDR2 from the germline V gene are LNHDA and SQIVND (reference sequence). This CDR3 region has 17 residues. Trimming took off 0 bases at V and 1 base at J, with 13 bases between the two ends. The CDR3 loop reads CASSIDLGEESNQPQHF. The CDR3 nucleotides are TGTGCCAGTAGTATAGATCTTGGGGAGGAGAGCAATCAGCCCCAGCATTTT.

The V call is TRBV6-1, the J call TRBJ1-5, with D perhaps matching TRBD1 (5 bases). Germline V gene sequence: CDR1 MNHNS, CDR2 SASEGT. Trimming removed 6 bases at V and 7 bases at J, with 13 bases between. The CDR3 runs 13 residues. Here the CDR3 DNA reads TGTGCCAGCAGACTCCAGGGCAGCCAGCCCCAGCATTTT. It specifies CASRLQGSQPQHF.

The genes are TRBV30 and TRBJ1-4; D is ambiguous. CDR1 GTSNPN and CDR2 SVGIG come from the germline V gene (reference sequence). The CDR3 extends over 13 amino acids. The V gene lost 3 bases and the J gene lost 5 bases, with 10 bases spanning the gap. CDR3 DNA sequence: TGTGCCTGGAGATTACAAGTAAATGAAAAACTGTTTTTT. This translates into CAWRLQVNEKLFF.

Remarks on this clone: Within the sample, other DNA sequences also encode this same CDR3. The V gene is TRBV28, the J gene TRBJ2-5, with D perhaps TRBD1 (5 bases). This CDR3 contains 17 residues. V lost 11 bases and J lost 5, with 30 bases in between. CDR1 MDHEN and CDR2 SYDVKM come from the germline V gene. The CDR3 here is CALGKQGPLARRETQYF. The CDR3 region has the DNA TGTGCCTTGGGGAAGCAGGGCCCGTTGGCCCGACGGGAGACCCAGTACTTC. Combining the CDR3 with reference TRBV28 and TRBJ2-5 gives the whole variable domain DVKVTQSSRYLVKRTGEKVFLECVQDMDHENMFWYRQDPGLGLRLIYFSYDVKMKEKGDIPEGYSVSREKKERFSLILESASTNQTSMYLCALGKQGPLARRETQYFGPGTRLLVL.

The chain links TRBV14 to TRBJ2-7; 9 nucleotides line up with TRBD1. CDR1 and CDR2 from the germline V gene are SGHDN and FVKESK. CDR3 length: 17 amino acids. Germline trimming cut 4 bases from V and 1 base from J; bases unmatched to any gene: 11. As DNA, the CDR3 is TGTGCCAGCAGCCCAACTCGGGGGACAGGGTCTTCCTACGAGCAGTACTTC. It specifies CASSPTRGTGSSYEQYF. Full variable domain (outside the CDR3, taken from reference TRBV14 and TRBJ2-7): EAGVTQFPSHSVIEKGQTVTLRCDPISGHDNLYWYRRVMGKEIKFLLHFVKESKQDESGMPNNRFLAERTGGTYSTLKVQPAELEDSGVYFCASSPTRGTGSSYEQYFGPGTRLTVT.

This clone was observed at least ten times. V and J are TRBV11-2 and TRBJ2-7; TRBD1 is a possible D gene (5 bases). Germline V gene data show CDR1 as SGHAT and CDR2 as FQNNGV. Deletions cut 3 bases from V and 4 bases from J, with 13 bases between. The CDR3 is 14 amino acids. CDR3 in DNA: TGTGCCAGCAGCTTGGCCCAGGGTGGGTACGAGCAGTACTTC. Translation gives CASSLAQGGYEQYF.

This sequence joins TRBV7-3 and TRBJ2-4, with TRBD1 matching 9 bases. From germline, CDR1 is SGHTA and CDR2 FQGTGA. The V and J ends lost 2 bases and 7 bases, in that order; junction bases with no gene match: 0. The CDR3 has 13 amino acids. CDR3 DNA sequence: TGTGCCAGCAGCTTAGGGACAGGGAACATTCAGTACTTC. This codes for CASSLGTGNIQYF.

The chain uses TRBV6-4 and TRBJ1-2; D not certain. The CDR3 consists of 14 residues. The ends were cut back, 7 bases at V and 0 bases at J, with 12 bases in the middle. Germline-derived CDR1 and CDR2 are MRHNA and SNTAGT. CDR3 protein: CASTPTTANYGYTF. The CDR3 nucleotides read TGTGCCAGCACCCCAACCACAGCTAACTATGGCTACACCTTC.

This rearrangement joins TRBV15 to TRBJ2-7; 9 nucleotides match TRBD1. The CDR3 is made up of 15 amino acids. Germline CDR1 reads LNHNV; CDR2 reads YYDKDF (reference sequence). V dropped 0 bases and J dropped 4; count of bases not matched to a gene: 4. CDR3 bases: TGTGCCACCAGCAGAGATACGACAGGGGGATACGAGCAGTACTTC. It specifies CATSRDTTGGYEQYF.

V usage is TRBV30 and J usage is TRBJ1-1; D is unclear. The germline V gene encodes CDR1 GTSNPN and CDR2 SVGIG (reference sequence). V was shortened by 2 bases and J by 7 bases, with 23 bases between the two germline ends. This CDR3 region has 16 residues. The CDR3 spells CAWSSPSSFYVIEAFF. The CDR3 nucleotides are TGTGCCTGGAGTTCCCCCTCATCATTCTATGTCATTGAAGCTTTCTTT.

The CDR3 nucleotides are TGTGCCTGGAGTGTACAACGGGGTAACACCATATATTTT. Encoded protein: CAWSVQRGNTIYF. The J gene is TRBJ1-3, the V gene TRBV30, with unresolved D. The CDR3 consists of 13 residues. Deletions cut 0 bases from V and 7 bases from J, with 10 bases between. The V gene's germline CDR1 is GTSNPN and CDR2 SVGIG (reference sequence).

The rearrangement links TRBV9 to TRBJ2-3, with a weak D call TRBD1 (5 bases). From germline, CDR1 is SGDLS and CDR2 YYNGEE. CDR3 length: 15 residues. V lost 3 bases to trimming and J lost 2 bases, with 13 bases between them. CDR3 bases: TGTGCCAGCAGCGGGGGCAGGAGTTACACAGATACGCAGTATTTT. Translated, it gives CASSGGRSYTDTQYF.

This sequence joins TRBV19 and TRBJ1-2, with TRBD1 matching 8 bases. Germline CDR1 reads LNHDA; CDR2 reads SQIVND (reference sequence). The ends lost 4 bases at V and 7 bases at J; junction bases unmatched: 5. This CDR3 comprises 13 residues. The CDR3 region is CASSTLDRGGYTF. The CDR3 DNA sequence: TGTGCCAGTAGTACCCTTGACAGGGGTGGCTACACCTTC.

This clone has a single count. The chain carries TRBV28 and TRBJ2-1; 7 bases are a match to TRBD2. V shed 2 bases, J shed 7 bases, and the junction held 2 bases outside the gene matches. The CDR3 runs to 13 residues. Germline CDR1 and CDR2: MDHEN and SYDVKM. CDR3 nucleotides: TGTGCCAGCAGTTTAGTGGGGGGGAATGAGCAGTTCTTC. Translating it yields CASSLVGGNEQFF. Drawing the rest from reference TRBV28 and TRBJ2-1, the complete variable domain is DVKVTQSSRYLVKRTGEKVFLECVQDMDHENMFWYRQDPGLGLRLIYFSYDVKMKEKGDIPEGYSVSREKKERFSLILESASTNQTSMYLCASSLVGGNEQFFGPGTRLTVL.

The chain recombines TRBV4-2 with TRBJ2-3, with 7 nucleotides matching TRBD1. CDR3 length: 14 residues. Germline trimming cut 6 bases from V and 3 bases from J; bases unmatched to any gene: 6. Germline V gene lookup returns CDR1 LGHNA and CDR2 YNFKEQ. CDR3 nucleotides: TGTGCCAGCAGACCACCGGGACAGACAGATACGCAGTATTTT. Translated: CASRPPGQTDTQYF.

CDR3 bases: TGCAGCGTTGAGGACAGCGGGAGTCGGTCCTACAATGAGCAGTTCTTC. This sequence encodes CSVEDSGSRSYNEQFF. The chain is built from TRBV29-1 and TRBJ2-1; 8 bases fit TRBD2. Germline-derived CDR1 and CDR2 are SQVTM and ANQGSEA. The V segment lost 3 bases and the J segment 1 base; nucleotides outside the gene matches: 8. The CDR3 is 16 residues long.

This clone has only one observation. The chain couples TRBV7-8 to TRBJ1-5, with TRBD1 matching over 7 bases. This CDR3 is built from 14 residues. Germline CDR1 is SGHVS and CDR2 is FQNEAQ. With 4 bases clipped from V and 6 bases from J, the junction kept 6 bases outside the gene matches. Here the CDR3 DNA reads TGTGCCAGCAGCTCCCTACAGGGGCCTCAGCCCCAGCATTTT. Its translation: CASSSLQGPQPQHF.

The chain recombines TRBV2 with TRBJ2-1; 7 bases are shared with TRBD1. V gave up 8 bases and J gave up 5 bases; unmatched junction bases: 6. Germline values: CDR1 SNHLY, CDR2 FYNNEI. The CDR3 consists of 13 residues. The CDR3 DNA sequence: TGTGCCAGCTCGAGACAGGGACACAATGAGCAGTTCTTC. This translates into CASSRQGHNEQFF.

The chain carries TRBV5-1 and TRBJ1-2; TRBD1 agrees at 9 bases. Germline CDR1 and CDR2: SGHRS and YFSETQ. Germline trimming cut 3 bases from V and 6 bases from J; bases unmatched to any gene: 6. The CDR3 contains 14 residues. This chain's CDR3 is CASSWRQGGDGYTF. In DNA, the CDR3 is TGCGCCAGCAGCTGGCGACAGGGGGGAGATGGCTACACCTTC.

This chain links TRBV7-6 with TRBJ2-3; 9 bases fit TRBD2. The CDR3 is 17 amino acids. Looked up from germline, CDR1 is SGHVS and CDR2 is FNYEAQ. J gave up 4 bases and V 4 bases, and 12 bases lay outside the gene matches. CDR3 DNA: TGTGCCAGCAGCTCGTCCTATAGCGGGAGAAAGGCAGATACGCAGTATTTT. This sequence encodes CASSSSYSGRKADTQYF.

V is TRBV5-4 and J is TRBJ2-7; D may be TRBD1 (5 bases). V was cut by 4 bases and J by 4 bases, with 12 bases left in between. Germline V CDR1 and CDR2: SGHNT, YYREEE (reference sequence). The CDR3 runs to 13 residues. The DNA of the CDR3 is TGTGCCAGCAGCCCGGACACAGAATACGAGCAGTACTTC. It is translated as CASSPDTEYEQYF.